Listed here is a single T cell receptor (beta chain). What it binds is not known. The sample comes from a study of OX40 agonist ivuxolimab in advanced cancers. Study-level findings and limits: At 0.1 to 3.0 mg/kg, CD4+ and CD8+ blood T cells expanded clonally by week 6. Those patients achieving a partial response at 0.1-3.0 mg/kg showed among the lowest clonal expansion. Determination of antigen specificity was not performed for the expanded peripheral T cells.

V was shortened by 4 bases and J by 1 base, with 7 bases between the two germline ends. Germline V gene sequence: CDR1 WNHNN, CDR2 SYGVQD (reference sequence). The CDR3 consists of 13 residues. Only in-frame clones appear in the TCRdb table, and some are missing; sequencing was by immunoSEQ multiplex PCR. The table records some 25,000 clones, around 86% of them present only once. This chain uses TRBV10-1 with TRBJ1-1; D uncertain. Material: CD4+ or CD8+ T cells sorted from blood, obtained in a trial of the OX40 agonist ivuxolimab. The origin of this receptor is an adult with an advanced solid tumor such as melanoma, head and neck, liver or kidney cancer. This CDR3 reads CASSGRENTEAFF. The CDR3 region has the DNA TGCGCCAGCAGTGGCCGGGAGAACACTGAAGCTTTCTTT.